This T cell receptor beta chain derives from a study of CD8+ T cells in alopecia areata. Study-level information: Scalp area affected, as a percentage, set the severity score of treated patients.

This clone was seen more than once but under ten times. cDNA reverse transcribed from extracted RNA served as the sequencing template. Generated by immunoSEQ multiplex PCR, the TCRdb table keeps only in-frame clones and is missing some. The repertoire holds roughly 120,000 clones, with 53% as singletons. Germline-derived CDR1 and CDR2 are MNHEY and SVGAGI. Trimming cost V 8 bases and J 2 bases, with 8 bases left between them. The CDR3 spans 12 residues. Treatment noted: oral pan-JAK inhibitor, 5-10 mg twice daily. This specimen was CD4+ T cells sorted from blood, taken at week 4, from a patient treated with tofacitinib. V gene TRBV6-5 combines with J gene TRBJ2-3, with D uncertain. This clonotype originated in a human donor with alopecia areata. CDR3 sequence: CASADSTDTQYF. The CDR3, as DNA: TGTGCCAGCGCCGATTCCACAGATACGCAGTATTTT.